One sample yielded the 2 T cell receptor beta chains listed below, sequenced in a study of blood T cells in healthy people across ages (dated by TCRdb to between 2015 and 2016). Preparation of the library involved 5' RACE. The instrument was an Illumina HiSeq 2500. The second PCR ran for about 6 to 11 cycles and used a J-beta primer mix along with a sample-barcoded 5' primer. TCRdb reanalyzed the raw reads on its own, using fastp at Q25 for trimming and MiXCR for clone calling, and kept in-frame beta chains. Each CDR3 protein gets just one entry, which takes the most common genes and DNA from the rows behind it. The sample table records about 730,000 distinct CDR3 sequences; more than 40% of these occur just once. The ten most abundant clones make up less than 25% of the sample. The source material was blood. The receptors were sampled from a woman in her sixties or seventies in good health.

The chain links TRBV9 to TRBJ2-7; 13 bases are shared with TRBD2. The germline CDR1 and CDR2 sequences are SGDLS and YYNGEE. The CDR3 totals 16 residues. V lost 4 bases and J lost 2; bases outside the gene matches: 6. Here the CDR3 DNA reads TGTGCCAGCAGCCTGGGGACTAGCGGGGCCGCCTACGAGCAGTACTTC. It codes for CASSLGTSGAAYEQYF.

The rearrangement links TRBV6-1 to TRBJ1-2; no definite D call. The CDR3 extends over 12 amino acids. V lost 2 bases, J lost 4 bases, and 5 bases lay in between. Germline V gene sequence: CDR1 MNHNS, CDR2 SASEGT. The CDR3 DNA follows: TGTGCCAGCAGTGAACCTTCCTATGGCTACACCTTC. Translating it yields CASSEPSYGYTF.